The 21 T cell receptor beta chains in this list originate from one sample, sequenced in a study of T cells in narcolepsy. TCRdb keeps only in-frame clones here, not all; method: immunoSEQ multiplex PCR. The sample lists around 30,000 clones, roughly 80% occurring once. Material for sequencing was CD45RA- memory CD4+ T cells from PBMCs. Receptor source: a human donor with narcolepsy.

This clone was counted a few times. The rearrangement joins TRBV4-2 to TRBJ2-7; 9 positions agree with TRBD2. The CDR3 loop spans 15 amino acids. Per the germline V gene, CDR1 is LGHNA and CDR2 is YNFKEQ. V lost 1 base and J lost 2; bases outside the gene matches: 3. This chain's CDR3 is CASSQAAGGTYEQYF. CDR3 bases: TGTGCCAGCAGCCAAGCGGCGGGGGGGACCTACGAGCAGTACTTC.

The chain links TRBV4-1 to TRBJ2-3; D uncertain. Germline V gives CDR1 MGHRA, CDR2 YSYEKL. The CDR3 is made up of 15 amino acids. V lost 1 base and J 1 base, leaving 9 bases between the germline ends. The DNA for the CDR3 is TGCGCCAGCAGCCAAGGGATTCAGGGCACAGATACGCAGTATTTT. Translated, it gives CASSQGIQGTDTQYF.

The V call is TRBV15, the J call TRBJ2-7, with TRBD1 identical over 11 bases. Germline V CDR1 and CDR2: LNHNV, YYDKDF (reference sequence). The CDR3 sequence is 16 residues long. V gave up 6 bases and J gave up 2 bases; unmatched junction bases: 9. The CDR3 protein is CATRGTGTGGTYEQYF. CDR3 DNA: TGTGCCACCAGGGGAACCGGGACAGGGGGAACCTACGAGCAGTACTTC.

The J gene is TRBJ2-2, the V gene TRBV7-2, with D possibly being TRBD1 (6 bases). Germline V gene lookup returns CDR1 SGHTA and CDR2 FQGNSA. This CDR3 has 16 amino acids. V dropped 4 bases and J dropped 6 bases, with 18 bases sitting between them. The CDR3 DNA is TGTGCCAGCAGCTCAACCAGCAGGGGTATCGCCGGGGAGCTGTTTTTT. It yields the protein CASSSTSRGIAGELFF. The variable domain in full, with the rest retrieved from reference TRBV7-2 and TRBJ2-2, is GAGVSQSPSNKVTEKGKDVELRCDPISGHTALYWYRQSLGQGLEFLIYFQGNSAPDKSGLPSDRFSAERTGGSVSTLTIQRTQQEDSAVYLCASSSTSRGIAGELFFGEGSRLTVL.

The chain couples TRBV13 to TRBJ1-3, with D perhaps TRBD1 (6 bases). The germline V gene encodes CDR1 PRHDT and CDR2 FYEKMQ (reference sequence). The CDR3 is 17 amino acids. V was pared by 1 base and J by 0 bases, with 13 bases between. CDR3 region: CASSLDTGPFSGNTIYF. The CDR3 nucleotides are TGTGCCAGCAGCTTAGATACAGGGCCATTCTCTGGAAACACCATATATTTT. The full variable domain, its missing parts supplied by reference TRBV13 and TRBJ1-3, is AAGVIQSPRHLIKEKRETATLKCYPIPRHDTVYWYQQGPGQDPQFLISFYEKMQSDKGSIPDRFSAQQFSDYHSELNMSSLELGDSALYFCASSLDTGPFSGNTIYFGEGSWLTVV.

V and J are TRBV15 and TRBJ2-5; D possibly corresponds to TRBD2 (6 bases). Germline V gives CDR1 LNHNV, CDR2 YYDKDF (reference sequence). This CDR3 has 14 amino acids. With 1 base removed from V and 4 bases from J, the gap between germline ends came to 10 bases. The CDR3 protein is CATSRGGEGETQYF. CDR3 nucleotides: TGTGCCACCAGCAGAGGGGGGGAAGGAGAGACCCAGTACTTC.

The chain is built from TRBV5-4 and TRBJ1-1; D is possibly TRBD1 (5 bases). CDR1 and CDR2 from the germline V gene are SGHNT and YYREEE (reference sequence). V was trimmed by 4 bases and J by 6 bases, leaving 22 bases between them. CDR3 size: 16 residues. CDR3 DNA: TGTGCCAGCAGCCCGGACACAGCCGGAGTTGGGGCTGAAGCTTTCTTT. Translation: CASSPDTAGVGAEAFF.

The DNA for the CDR3 is TGCGCCAGCAGCGGGCAGGGCAGGGTAGATAATTCACCCCTCCACTTT. Protein sequence: CASSGQGRVDNSPLHF. The gene calls are TRBV4-1 and TRBJ1-6, with D perhaps matching TRBD1 (5 bases). The CDR3 extends over 16 amino acids. V lost 5 bases, J lost 5 bases, and 16 bases lay in between. Per the germline V gene, CDR1 is MGHRA and CDR2 is YSYEKL.

The chain links TRBV12-5 to TRBJ1-1, with TRBD1 identical over 9 bases. The CDR3 is 16 amino acids. J lost 1 base, V lost 1 base, and 4 bases had no gene match. Germline V gene data show CDR1 as LGHNT and CDR2 as FRNRAP. In DNA form, the CDR3 reads TGTGCTAGTGGTTTGGGGGACAGGGCCCGGAACACTGAAGCTTTCTTT. This encodes CASGLGDRARNTEAFF.

This chain uses TRBV21-1 with TRBJ2-3; no check of the table's D call, TRBD2, against the DNA was made. TRBV21-1 represents a pseudogene. The CDR3 covers 14 residues. CDR3 nucleotide sequence: TGTGCCAGCAGCATCGGCGGGGTAGCGGGGGGTCTTTATTTT. Protein sequence: CASSIGGVAGGLYF.

The V and J genes are TRBV6-5 and TRBJ2-4; D tentatively fits TRBD1 or TRBD2 (5 bases each). V was cut by 6 bases and J by 6 bases, with 15 bases left in between. Germline V gene lookup returns CDR1 MNHEY and CDR2 SVGAGI. The CDR3 sequence is 14 residues long. The DNA of the CDR3 is TGTGCCAGCAGGTCAGGGACCCTCGGAAACATTCAGTACTTC. It translates to CASRSGTLGNIQYF.

The chain joins TRBV5-1 to TRBJ1-4; maybe TRBD1 (5 bases). The CDR3 is 15 amino acids. From germline, CDR1 is SGHRS and CDR2 YFSETQ. Between the trimmed V and J ends, which lost 4 bases and 7 bases, there was a span of 17 bases. The CDR3 protein is CASSPGTPEGEKLFF. For the CDR3, the DNA is TGCGCCAGCAGCCCCGGGACTCCGGAGGGTGAAAAACTGTTTTTT.

Only one count was recorded for this clone. The gene calls are TRBV10-3 and TRBJ2-2; D may be TRBD1 (6 bases). Germline loops: CDR1 ENHRY, CDR2 SYGVKD. Trimming pared 11 bases from V and 0 bases from J, leaving 13 bases between. This CDR3 is built from 14 residues. The CDR3 spells CAVREGANTGELFF. The CDR3, as DNA: TGTGCCGTAAGAGAGGGGGCGAACACCGGGGAGCTGTTTTTT.

Worth noting for this clone: Other DNA sequences from this sample encode an identical CDR3 as well. This chain connects TRBV7-9 to TRBJ1-2, with 7 nucleotides matching TRBD1. Per the germline V gene, CDR1 is SEHNR and CDR2 is FQNEAQ (reference sequence). The CDR3 totals 15 residues. After removal of 5 bases from V and 3 bases from J, the junction contained 9 bases not matched to a gene. CDR3 residues: CASSLARQGDYGYTF. The CDR3 nucleotides read TGTGCCAGCAGCCTGGCCCGACAGGGCGACTATGGCTACACCTTC.

The chain combines TRBV11-2 with TRBJ1-4; D possibly corresponds to TRBD1 (5 bases). The CDR3 has 15 amino acids. The germline gives CDR1 SGHAT, CDR2 FQNNGV. With 5 bases removed from V and 6 bases from J, the gap between germline ends came to 16 bases. CDR3 loop: CASSAWKGGDEKLFF. In DNA form, the CDR3 reads TGTGCCAGCAGCGCCTGGAAGGGAGGGGATGAAAAACTGTTTTTT.

The V and J genes are TRBV7-3 and TRBJ1-2; D not resolved. The germline CDR1 and CDR2 sequences are SGHTA and FQGTGA. This CDR3 region has 15 residues. Trimming removed 0 bases from V and 3 bases from J, with 11 bases in between. The CDR3 coding sequence is TGTGCCAGCAGCTTAACAGGAAACGAAGACTATGGCTACACCTTC. Encoded protein: CASSLTGNEDYGYTF.

This chain uses TRBV30 with TRBJ1-6, with TRBD1 as a possible D gene (6 bases). Germline V gene sequence: CDR1 GTSNPN, CDR2 SVGIG (reference sequence). The length of the CDR3 is 15 residues. V was trimmed by 8 bases and J by 7 bases, leaving 21 bases between them. This CDR3 reads CALGGPSGRNSPLHF. The CDR3 nucleotides read TGTGCCCTTGGGGGCCCCTCAGGGAGAAATTCACCCCTCCACTTT.

This sequence joins TRBV2 and TRBJ1-6; D is perhaps TRBD1 (5 bases). The CDR3 extends over 20 amino acids. Trimming pared 2 bases from V and 3 bases from J, leaving 23 bases between. From germline, CDR1 is SNHLY and CDR2 FYNNEI. The CDR3 loop reads CASSEIATAGWGGYNSPLHF. The CDR3 DNA is TGTGCCAGCAGTGAAATTGCGACAGCAGGTTGGGGGGGCTATAATTCACCCCTCCACTTT.

The rearrangement joins TRBV6-1 to TRBJ2-2, with D perhaps matching TRBD1 (6 bases). This CDR3 contains 16 residues. Looked up from germline, CDR1 is MNHNS and CDR2 is SASEGT. V was trimmed by 4 bases and J by 3 bases, leaving 15 bases between them. The DNA of the CDR3 is TGTGCCAGCAGTGTATCCGACAGGTGGGACACCGGGGAGCTGTTTTTT. Its translation is CASSVSDRWDTGELFF.

This clone has more than one count but fewer than ten. The rearrangement uses TRBV13 and TRBJ2-5; 8 positions match TRBD2. J was trimmed by 4 bases and V by 3 bases; bases with no gene match: 4. This CDR3 has 14 residues. In germline, CDR1 is PRHDT, CDR2 FYEKMQ (reference sequence). The CDR3 nucleotides read TGTGCCAGCAGCTTTAGCGGGGTGTTAGAGACCCAGTACTTC. Protein product: CASSFSGVLETQYF.

This rearrangement joins TRBV5-1 to TRBJ1-1, with D tentatively TRBD1 (5 bases). This CDR3 region has 15 residues. V gave up 2 bases and J gave up 1 base, with 12 bases separating them. CDR1 is SGHRS, CDR2 YFSETQ, per germline. The chain's CDR3 is CASSFSGTENTEAFF. For the CDR3, the DNA is TGCGCCAGCAGCTTTTCAGGGACGGAGAACACTGAAGCTTTCTTT.